Each of the 5 T cell receptor beta chains below was sequenced from the same sample in a study of CD8 T cells in Susac syndrome. Reverse transcription of roughly 0.5 to 1 ug RNA was carried out with random hexamers. One entry per CDR3 protein results from TCRdb running MiXCR on the immunoSEQ multiplex PCR reads. In the table there are some 130,000 distinct CDR3 sequences, 95% of which are singletons. Sample: CD8+ T cells from PBMCs. These receptors were collected from a human donor with Susac syndrome.

A single count supports this clonotype. The chain employs TRBV11-1 and TRBJ2-5; D may be TRBD2 (6 bases). CDR1 is SGHAT, CDR2 FQDESV, per germline (reference sequence). Trimming took off 5 bases at V and 5 bases at J, with 21 bases between the two ends. The CDR3 is made up of 16 amino acids. CDR3 loop: CASSDPPQLASETQYF. In nucleotides, the CDR3 is TGTGCCAGCAGCGATCCTCCGCAACTAGCATCGGAGACCCAGTACTTC.

With regard to this clonotype: A read error is possible here, since a much larger clone lies one base away. The chain joins TRBV28 to TRBJ2-3; D is uncertain. Looked up from germline, CDR1 is MDHEN and CDR2 is SYDVKM. Trimming removed 6 bases from V and 2 bases from J, with 3 bases in between. The CDR3 extends over 11 amino acids. Here the CDR3 reads CASRFTDTQYF. The CDR3 nucleotides read TGTGCCAGCAGGTTCACAGATACGCAGTATTTT.

This chain connects TRBV25-1 to TRBJ2-7; D gene unclear. V was clipped by 1 base and J by 2 bases, with 6 bases between them. The CDR3 covers 13 residues. Germline assignment: CDR1 MGHDK and CDR2 SYGVNS. The CDR3 sequence is CASSEFYTYEQYF. Written as DNA, the CDR3 is TGTGCCAGCAGTGAATTCTACACCTACGAGCAGTACTTC.

The genes are TRBV28 and TRBJ1-5; no clear D gene. CDR3 length: 16 residues. The germline V and J ends were trimmed by 5 bases and 2 bases, with 16 bases remaining between them. The germline gives CDR1 MDHEN, CDR2 SYDVKM. Here the CDR3 DNA reads TGTGCCAGCAGTCCCCCCCCGCAGGAGGGCAATCAGCCCCAGCATTTT. Protein product: CASSPPPQEGNQPQHF.

The CDR3 loop reads CASSQVGGNQPQHF. CDR3 nucleotide sequence: TGCGCCAGCAGCCAAGTAGGGGGCAATCAGCCCCAGCATTTT. The chain combines TRBV4-1 with TRBJ1-5; D is perhaps TRBD1 (5 bases). This CDR3 is built from 14 residues. Between the trimmed V and J ends, which lost 1 base and 2 bases, there was a span of 6 bases. Germline V gene lookup returns CDR1 MGHRA and CDR2 YSYEKL.